These T cell receptor beta chains were read from a single sample in a study of cytomegalovirus exposure and HLA in healthy donors. Data came from immunoSEQ multiplex PCR; TCRdb stores just in-frame clones and leaves some out. The listing contains about 31,000 clones. Sequenced sample: PBMCs. The receptors were gathered from a female donor in good health and CMV-seronegative. CDR3s include the opening cysteine and the closing phenylalanine or tryptophan. The D gene is left open where the match is weak. Clone size is given for some rows only: seen once, a few or many times, or a class if the clone is expanded.

>TRBJ2-1|TRBV30|NA|TRBD2
CAWTPGLAGREQFF
TGTGCCTGGACTCCGGGACTAGCGGGTAGGGAGCAGTTCTTC
>TRBJ2-1|TRBV7-2|NA|NA
CASSSGVEQFF
TGTGCCAGCAGCTCGGGAGTTGAGCAGTTCTTC
>TRBJ2-2|TRBV7-9|NA|TRBD2
CASTTAGGIEAGELFF
TGTGCCAGCACCACGGCGGGAGGGATTGAGGCCGGGGAGCTGTTTTTT
>TRBJ2-1|TRBV10-2|NA|NA
CASSDPGVTVTSGEQFF
TGCGCCAGCAGTGACCCCGGCGTTACGGTTACCTCGGGGGAGCAGTTCTTC
>TRBJ2-7|TRBV9|NA|TRBD1
CASSLRGGQGREQYF
TGTGCCAGCAGCTTACGAGGGGGACAGGGGCGCGAGCAGTACTTC
>TRBJ1-2|TRBV4-2|NA|NA
CASSQDPGYGYTF
TGTGCCAGCAGCCAAGATCCAGGGTATGGCTACACCTTC
>TRBJ2-7|TRBV28|NA|TRBD1
CASSLGGTGSVEQYF
TGTGCCAGCAGTTTAGGGGGGACAGGGTCGGTCGAGCAGTACTTC
>TRBJ2-2|TRBV19|NA|TRBD2
CASTERGGRSGELFF
TGTGCCAGTACCGAGCGGGGGGGCAGATCCGGGGAGCTGTTTTTT
>TRBJ2-5|TRBV4-1|NA|TRBD2
CASSTGLAGAGETQYF
TGCGCCAGCAGCACGGGACTAGCGGGGGCGGGAGAGACCCAGTACTTC
>TRBJ2-1|TRBV7-2|NA|TRBD2
CASSPLGVSGGEQFF
TGTGCCAGCAGCCCTCTCGGGGTGAGCGGGGGGGAGCAGTTCTTC
>TRBJ1-5|TRBV5-1|NA|TRBD1
CASSLAPGQGNQPQHF
TGCGCCAGCAGCTTGGCACCGGGACAGGGGAATCAGCCCCAGCATTTT
>TRBJ1-4|TRBV15|NA|NA
CATSLPGTSNEKLFF
TGTGCCACCAGCCTACCCGGGACTAGTAATGAAAAACTGTTTTTT
>TRBJ1-1|TRBV7-3|NA|NA
CASSLGAGMNTEAFF
TGTGCCAGCAGCCTGGGGGCAGGGATGAACACTGAAGCTTTCTTT
>TRBJ1-2|TRBV18|NA|TRBD1
CASSSGQNYGYTF
TGTGCCAGCTCATCGGGACAGAACTATGGCTACACCTTC
>TRBJ2-7|TRBV4-2|NA|TRBD2
CASSQQRGGTSYEQYF
TGTGCCAGCAGCCAGCAGAGGGGAGGGACCTCCTACGAGCAGTACTTC
>TRBJ2-1|TRBV5-6|NA|NA
CASSQTPSSYNEQFF
TGTGCCAGCAGCCAGACACCGAGCTCCTACAATGAGCAGTTCTTC
>TRBJ2-3|TRBV18|NA|NA
CASSPPAFTQYF
TGTGCCAGCTCACCACCAGCATTTACGCAGTATTTT
>TRBJ2-1|TRBV19|NA|TRBD2
CASSIRQTSGGANEQFF
TGTGCCAGTAGTATCCGACAGACTAGCGGGGGGGCTAATGAGCAGTTCTTC
>TRBJ2-3|TRBV15|NA|NA
CATRGLTTAPADTQYF
TGTGCCACCAGAGGTTTGACTACAGCCCCGGCGGATACGCAGTATTTT
>TRBJ1-2|TRBV6-5|NA|TRBD1
CASKRDRGYGYTF
TGTGCCAGCAAACGGGACAGGGGTTATGGCTACACCTTC
>TRBJ2-3|TRBV6-6|NA|TRBD2
CASSIERGGGIGTQYF
TGTGCCAGCAGTATTGAGCGGGGGGGCGGGATAGGTACGCAGTATTTT
>TRBJ2-7|TRBV5-1|NA|TRBD1
CASSFGQGIDEQYF
TGCGCCAGCAGCTTTGGACAGGGGATTGACGAGCAGTACTTC
>TRBJ2-2|TRBV4-2|NA|TRBD1
CASSQDEGQATGELFF
TGTGCCAGCAGCCAAGATGAAGGACAGGCCACCGGGGAGCTGTTTTTT
>TRBJ1-1|TRBV18|NA|NA
CASSPEAGIITTEAFF
TGTGCCAGCTCACCCGAAGCAGGAATTATAACCACTGAAGCTTTCTTT
>TRBJ2-3|TRBV7-9|NA|TRBD2
CASSHLAGTDTQYF
TGTGCCAGCAGCCATCTAGCGGGCACAGATACGCAGTATTTT
>TRBJ1-2|TRBV30|NA|NA
CAKTLGGGGGYTF
TGTGCCAAAACTCTGGGGGGAGGTGGTGGCTACACCTTC
>TRBJ1-1|TRBV6-1|NA|TRBD1
CASSGTGGGEAFF
TGTGCCAGCAGTGGTACAGGGGGGGGTGAAGCTTTCTTT
>TRBJ2-7|TRBV29-1|NA|NA
CSVAGVSYEQYF
TGCAGCGTTGCAGGGGTGTCCTACGAGCAGTACTTC
>TRBJ2-3|TRBV6-1|NA|NA
CASGRGGARTDTQYF
TGTGCCAGCGGCAGGGGAGGGGCACGGACAGATACGCAGTATTTT
>TRBJ1-2|TRBV4-3|NA|NA
CASSQESQGRTYGYTF
TGCGCCAGCAGCCAAGAGTCACAGGGTAGAACCTATGGCTACACCTTC
>TRBJ2-7|TRBV18|NA|NA
CASRQGGGYEQYF
TGTGCCAGCAGACAGGGAGGAGGCTACGAGCAGTACTTC
>TRBJ1-2|TRBV5-6|NA|TRBD1
CASSFPQGQGGGYTF
TGTGCCAGCAGCTTCCCCCAAGGACAGGGTGGCGGCTACACCTTC
>TRBJ2-6|TRBV5-1|NA|TRBD1
CASSADREGANVLTF
TGCGCCAGCAGCGCTGACAGGGAGGGGGCCAACGTCCTGACTTTC
>TRBJ1-4|TRBV5-1|NA|NA
CASSFTLTGEKLFF
TGCGCCAGCAGCTTTACCCTAACGGGGGAAAAACTGTTTTTT
>TRBJ1-1|TRBV2|NA|NA
CASSEGGRVTAFF
TGTGCCAGCAGTGAGGGAGGCAGGGTGACGGCTTTCTTT
>TRBJ2-2|TRBV7-3|NA|TRBD2
CASSLTPGLAGKNTGELFF
TGTGCCAGCAGCTTAACCCCGGGACTAGCGGGGAAGAACACCGGGGAGCTGTTTTTT
>TRBJ2-7|TRBV28|NA|TRBD1
CASINRGEDEQYF
TGTGCCAGTATAAACAGGGGCGAGGACGAGCAGTACTTC
>TRBJ1-2|TRBV5-4|NA|NA
CASSFRGNYGYTF
TGTGCCAGCAGCTTCCGCGGGAACTATGGCTACACCTTC
>TRBJ2-3|TRBV18|NA|NA
CASSPSASDTQYF
TGTGCCAGCTCACCATCCGCGTCTGATACGCAGTATTTT
>TRBJ1-1|TRBV14|NA|NA
CASSPLGANTEAFF
TGTGCCAGCAGCCCTTTGGGGGCGAACACTGAAGCTTTCTTT
>TRBJ2-1|TRBV19|NA|TRBD2
CASHRDSGLYNEQFF
TGTGCCAGTCACCGGGATAGCGGGTTATACAATGAGCAGTTCTTC
>TRBJ2-7|TRBV6-5|NA|NA
CASSSLDEQYF
TGTGCCAGCAGTTCTCTCGACGAGCAGTACTTC
>TRBJ1-6|TRBV19|NA|TRBD1
CASSRQGVSPLHF
TGTGCCAGTAGTAGACAGGGGGTGTCACCCCTCCACTTT
>TRBJ2-3|TRBV5-6|NA|TRBD2
CASSLAGTTDTQYF
TGTGCCAGCAGCTTGGCCGGGACTACGGATACGCAGTATTTT
>TRBJ1-1|TRBV28|medium-sized|TRBD1
CASSSQTGGTEAFF
TGTGCCAGCAGTTCCCAGACAGGGGGTACTGAAGCTTTCTTT
>TRBJ2-7|TRBV7-2|NA|TRBD2
CASSLTSVSSYEQYF
TGTGCCAGCAGCTTAACTAGCGTAAGCTCCTACGAGCAGTACTTC
>TRBJ2-1|TRBV13|NA|NA
CASKRGSYNEQFF
TGTGCCAGCAAAAGGGGGTCCTACAATGAGCAGTTCTTC
>TRBJ2-3|TRBV6-1|NA|NA
CASSEGPGGTDTQYF
TGTGCCAGCAGTGAAGGGCCGGGGGGCACAGATACGCAGTATTTT
>TRBJ2-5|TRBV2|NA|TRBD1
CASSQDRGETQYF
TGTGCCAGCAGCCAGGACAGGGGAGAGACCCAGTACTTC
>TRBJ2-7|TRBV6-6|NA|TRBD1
CASSGTGARYEQYF
TGTGCCAGCAGTGGGACAGGGGCCAGATACGAGCAGTACTTC
>TRBJ2-3|TRBV19|NA|TRBD1
CASSPGQGVTDTQYF
TGTGCCAGTAGTCCGGGACAGGGCGTGACAGATACGCAGTATTTT
>TRBJ2-2|TRBV6-4|NA|NA
CAVRQGDDGELFF
TGTGCCGTTCGACAAGGGGATGACGGGGAGCTGTTTTTT
>TRBJ2-3|TRBV2|NA|NA
CASRSGTGTDTQYF
TGTGCCAGCAGGAGTGGTACCGGCACAGATACGCAGTATTTT
>TRBJ2-6|TRBV4-3|NA|TRBD1
CASSRGQRAANVLTF
TGCGCCAGCAGCCGGGGACAGAGAGCGGCCAACGTCCTGACTTTC
>TRBJ1-1|TRBV5-6|NA|TRBD1
CASSSFGTANTEAFF
TGTGCCAGCAGCTCCTTCGGGACAGCGAACACTGAAGCTTTCTTT